These 8 T cell receptor beta chains were sequenced from one sample in a study of blood T cell repertoires in COVID-19. Some clones are missing from TCRdb's copy, which holds only in-frame ones; the method was immunoSEQ multiplex PCR. The sample carries about 58,000 clones, roughly nine tenths recorded once. Sequenced input: peripheral blood. All receptors derive from a woman between 65 and 79 years old with active COVID-19.

This sequence joins TRBV5-1 and TRBJ2-5, with 8 bases that match TRBD2. This CDR3 is built from 12 residues. V shed 4 bases, J shed 4 bases, and the junction held 0 bases outside the gene matches. CDR1 and CDR2 from the germline V gene are SGHRS and YFSETQ. In DNA, the CDR3 is TGCGCCAGCAGCCTAGCGGGAGAGACCCAGTACTTC. Translation gives CASSLAGETQYF.

This chain connects TRBV28 to TRBJ2-5; 7 bases map to TRBD2. Germline CDR1 MDHEN, CDR2 SYDVKM. The ends lost 6 bases at V and 1 base at J; junction bases unmatched: 5. The CDR3 contains 14 residues. The CDR3 DNA reads TGTGCCAGCAGCCGACTAGCTACCCAAGAGACCCAGTACTTC. This encodes CASSRLATQETQYF. The full variable domain, completed using reference TRBV28 and TRBJ2-5, is DVKVTQSSRYLVKRTGEKVFLECVQDMDHENMFWYRQDPGLGLRLIYFSYDVKMKEKGDIPEGYSVSREKKERFSLILESASTNQTSMYLCASSRLATQETQYFGPGTRLLVL.

This sequence joins TRBV7-3 and TRBJ2-5; 15 bases are a match to TRBD2. V dropped 5 bases and J dropped 4; count of bases not matched to a gene: 11. The CDR3 loop spans 18 amino acids. Germline loops: CDR1 SGHTA, CDR2 FQGTGA. CDR3 in amino acids: CASSQSPGLAGGRETQYF. In DNA form, the CDR3 reads TGTGCCAGCAGCCAGTCCCCGGGACTAGCGGGAGGTAGAGAGACCCAGTACTTC.

V and J are TRBV2 and TRBJ2-1; 13 bases align to TRBD2. The CDR3 has 16 amino acids. Germline CDR1 is SNHLY and CDR2 is FYNNEI. The ends lost 1 base at V and 14 bases at J; junction bases unmatched: 11. CDR3 bases: TGTGCCAGCAGTGAAGATTGGACTAGCGGGGGTGGGCTGGAGTTCTTC. Its protein product is CASSEDWTSGGGLEFF.

The chain joins TRBV11-2 to TRBJ1-6; D uncertain. The CDR3 extends over 17 amino acids. Germline V gives CDR1 SGHAT, CDR2 FQNNGV. V lost 4 bases, J lost 0 bases, and 13 bases lay in between. The CDR3, as DNA: TGTGCCAGCAGCTCCCGAGCAGGAAGCTCCTATAATTCACCCCTCCACTTT. Encoded protein: CASSSRAGSSYNSPLHF.

The rearrangement links TRBV6-4 to TRBJ2-3; D may be TRBD1 (5 bases). This CDR3 has 14 residues. Germline CDR1 reads MRHNA; CDR2 reads SNTAGT. V dropped 3 bases and J dropped 3 bases, with 10 bases sitting between them. The CDR3 loop reads CASSEGKGTDTQYF. The DNA of the CDR3 is TGTGCCAGCAGTGAAGGGAAGGGGACAGATACGCAGTATTTT.

The chain employs TRBV27 and TRBJ2-5; 10 positions agree with TRBD2. CDR3 size: 17 residues. Germline V gene data show CDR1 as MNHEY and CDR2 as SMNVEV (reference sequence). V gave up 0 bases and J gave up 5 bases; unmatched junction bases: 9. CDR3: CASSLSVLAGVVETQYF. CDR3 DNA sequence: TGTGCCAGCAGTTTATCGGTTCTAGCGGGAGTAGTGGAGACCCAGTACTTC.

The chain links TRBV5-1 to TRBJ2-1, with 8 bases fitting TRBD2. CDR3 length: 15 residues. Germline V gene data show CDR1 as SGHRS and CDR2 as YFSETQ. Trimming removed 0 bases from V and 5 bases from J; junction bases left unmatched: 4. The chain's CDR3 is CASSLVSGDNNEQFF. The CDR3, as DNA: TGCGCCAGCAGCTTGGTTAGCGGGGACAACAATGAGCAGTTCTTC.